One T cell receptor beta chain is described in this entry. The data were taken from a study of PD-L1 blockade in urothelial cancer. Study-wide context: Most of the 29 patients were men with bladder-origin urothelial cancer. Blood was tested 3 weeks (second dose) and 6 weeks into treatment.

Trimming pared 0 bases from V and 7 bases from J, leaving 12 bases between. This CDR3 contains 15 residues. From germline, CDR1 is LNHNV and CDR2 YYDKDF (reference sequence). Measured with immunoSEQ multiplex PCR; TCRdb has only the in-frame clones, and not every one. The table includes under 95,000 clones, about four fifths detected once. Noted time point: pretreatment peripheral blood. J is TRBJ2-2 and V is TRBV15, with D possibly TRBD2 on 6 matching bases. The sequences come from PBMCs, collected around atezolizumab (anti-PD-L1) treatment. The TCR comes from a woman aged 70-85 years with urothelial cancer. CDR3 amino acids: CATSRDRDLGGELFF. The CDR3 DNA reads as TGTGCCACCAGCAGAGACAGGGACTTGGGCGGGGAGCTGTTTTTT.